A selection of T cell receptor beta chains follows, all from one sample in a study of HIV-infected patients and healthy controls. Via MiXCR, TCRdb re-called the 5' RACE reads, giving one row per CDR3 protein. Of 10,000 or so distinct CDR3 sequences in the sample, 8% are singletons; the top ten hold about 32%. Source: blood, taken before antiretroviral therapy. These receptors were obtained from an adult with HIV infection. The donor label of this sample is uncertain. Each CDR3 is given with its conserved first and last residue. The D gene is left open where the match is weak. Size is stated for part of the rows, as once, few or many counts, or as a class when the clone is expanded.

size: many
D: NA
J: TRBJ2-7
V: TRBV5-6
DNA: TGTGCCAGCAGCTTGGAGAGGTACGAGCAGTACTTC
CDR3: CASSLERYEQYF

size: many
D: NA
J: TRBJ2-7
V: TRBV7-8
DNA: TGTGCCAGCAGCTTAAGGCTAGAGCCGTCCTACGAGCAGTACTTC
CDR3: CASSLRLEPSYEQYF

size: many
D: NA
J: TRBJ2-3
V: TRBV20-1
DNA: TGCAGTGCCACCTCGGAGCCCCGCACAGATACGCAGTATTTT
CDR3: CSATSEPRTDTQYF

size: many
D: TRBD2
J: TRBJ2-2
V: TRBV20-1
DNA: TGCAGTGCAAGGGCAGGGAGGGACGCCGGGGAGCTGTTTTTT
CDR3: CSARAGRDAGELFF

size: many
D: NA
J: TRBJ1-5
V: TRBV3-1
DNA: TGTGCCAGCAGCCAGACCAGGAGCAATCACCCCCAGCATTTT
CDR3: CASSQTRSNHPQHF

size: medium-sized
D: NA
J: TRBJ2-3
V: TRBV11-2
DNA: TGTGCCAGCAGCTTAGAGGACGGGTATCTGGCAGATACGCAGTATTTT
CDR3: CASSLEDGYLADTQYF

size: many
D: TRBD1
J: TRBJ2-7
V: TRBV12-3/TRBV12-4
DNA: TGTGCCAGCAGTTCGACAGGGAGAACCTACGAGCAGTACTTC
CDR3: CASSSTGRTYEQYF

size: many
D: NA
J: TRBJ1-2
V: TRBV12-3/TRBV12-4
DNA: TGTGCCAGTAGGGGTTTAAACTATGGCTACACCTTC
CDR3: CASRGLNYGYTF

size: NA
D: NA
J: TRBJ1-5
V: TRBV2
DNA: TGTGCCAGCAGTCAACAGGGTCGTCAGCCCCAGCATTTT
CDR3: CASSQQGRQPQHF

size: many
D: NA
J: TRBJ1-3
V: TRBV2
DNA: TGTGCCAGCCACGCCGCCCGGAGGGGGACCATATATTTT
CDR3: CASHAARRGTIYF

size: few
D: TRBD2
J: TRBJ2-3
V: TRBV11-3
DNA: TGTGCCAGCAGCCGGAATAGCGGGAGTGGAGATACGCAGTATTTT
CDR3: CASSRNSGSGDTQYF

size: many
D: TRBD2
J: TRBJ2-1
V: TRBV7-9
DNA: TGTGCCAGCAGCTCTGCTTTTAAGACTAGCGGGCCTTCCTACAATGAGCAGTTCTTC
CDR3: CASSSAFKTSGPSYNEQFF

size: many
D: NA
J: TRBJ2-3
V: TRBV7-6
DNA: TGTGCCAGCAGCTTAGCGTTGGCCAGCCCACCTCCAGATACGCAGTATTTT
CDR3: CASSLALASPPPDTQYF

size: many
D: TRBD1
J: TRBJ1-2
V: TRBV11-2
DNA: TGTGCCAGCAGCTCCGGGACAGGGGGCTCGGTTGGATATGGCTACACCTTC
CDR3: CASSSGTGGSVGYGYTF

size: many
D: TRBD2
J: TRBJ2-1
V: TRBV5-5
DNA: TGTGCCAGCAGCTTGGTTCTAGCGGGTTTGAATGAGCAGTTCTTC
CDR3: CASSLVLAGLNEQFF

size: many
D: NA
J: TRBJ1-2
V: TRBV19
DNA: TGTGCCCTCCTCGTAGGAGGCTATGGCTACACCTTC
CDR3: CALLVGGYGYTF

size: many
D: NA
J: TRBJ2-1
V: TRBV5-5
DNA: TGTGCCAGCCTCACCGCCTACAATGAGCAGTTCTTC
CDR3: CASLTAYNEQFF

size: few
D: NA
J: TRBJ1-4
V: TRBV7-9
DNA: TGTGCCAGCAGCTCTAGTTTTGTCCGGGAAAAACTGTTTTTT
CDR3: CASSSSFVREKLFF